What follows describes a single T cell receptor (beta chain). Its antigen is still unknown. No much larger clone is present one base from it, and per-base qualities are unavailable. The trim is 3 bases for V and 4 bases for J, with a gap of 14 bases between the germline ends. Including the terminal cysteine and phenylalanine, the CDR3 comprises 16 residues. Only the CDR3 part of the read is kept: 48 bases, read in frame from the first base. According to the germline V gene, CDR1 reads SGDLS and CDR2 reads YYNGEE. This entry comes from a study of CD8+ T cells in alopecia areata (dated by TCRdb to the late 2010s). Regarding the complete study: The treated patients, all with moderate-to-severe alopecia areata, were enrolled in an open-label pilot trial of oral tofacitinib given at 5 to 10 mg twice daily. Patients stayed on tofacitinib for 6 to 18 months and then had 6 months of follow-up off drug so that delayed response and recurrence could be assessed. In both human patients and the C3H/HeJ mouse model, the study applied high-throughput TCRbeta sequencing to look at T cell clonal expansion in alopecia areata. In humans, TCRbeta sequencing was performed on scalp tissue and on sorted CD4+ and CD8+ peripheral blood T cells from healthy controls and from patients with patchy or totalis/universalis alopecia areata. Patients on tofacitinib were biopsied at baseline and after 4 and 24 weeks of treatment, and several of the patients also had a later scalp biopsy. Scalp clonality was compared across normal scalp (n=4), patchy alopecia areata scalp (n=8), and alopecia totalis/universalis scalp (n=8). RNA was extracted with the PAXgene miRNA kit for fixed scalp, the miRNeasy kit for PBMCs, and the RNeasy kit for mouse skin. TCRbeta CDR3 regions were amplified by immunoSEQ multiplex PCR using 35 Vbeta forward and 13 Jbeta reverse primers.

The library was built by means of the immunoSEQ multiplex PCR assay. RNA was extracted from all samples and reverse transcribed into cDNA, which served as template for TCR sequencing. SuperScript III was used to make first-strand cDNA, primed with a 2:1 mix of oligo-dT and random hexamers. A synthetic immune receptor repertoire was used to assess amplification bias, and residual bias was removed computationally. From the authors' description of their analysis: Raw reads were preprocessed to remove errors, and CDR3 was defined according to IMGT conventions as the region from the conserved cysteine to phenylalanine. Clonality was computed as 1 minus the Shannon entropy, with the entropy normalized by log2 of the number of productive unique TCRs. Whether scalp clones were CD4 or CD8 was inferred by matching scalp TCRbeta sequences against CD4 and CD8 repertoires sorted from blood. Held by TCRdb, this immuneACCESS table contains in-frame sequences only and omits some clones. Under half of the omission traces to an unresolved V gene where checked; the cause of the rest is unknown. V and J calls and clone size follow that table, whereas D and trimming were derived from the DNA. In this sample the table shows about 160,000 clones, around 47% of which occur a single time. About 6.8% of the sample is taken by the ten largest.

Peripheral blood and lesional scalp punch biopsies were obtained from patients with alopecia areata. PBMCs were isolated by density centrifugation and stained for CD3, CD4 and CD8, after which CD4+ and CD8+ T cells were sorted on a FACSAria. What the research found in general, with its limitations: Compared with mice, TCR sequences shared between patients were less clear, possibly partly because of HLA diversity across the patient population. Resident alphabeta T cells in normal human skin are also sequenced, complicating scalp TCR repertoire analysis, unlike mouse skin dominated by gammadelta T cells. Compared with normal scalp, lesional scalp had higher clonality and more expanded CD8+ clones, particularly in alopecia totalis/universalis, a pattern that suggests antigenic drive.

The clonotype originates from a human donor with alopecia areata. The source material was CD4+ T cells sorted from blood. The V and J genes are TRBV9 and TRBJ2-6; the best D guess is TRBD1, with 6 bases matching. The sequence in DNA is TGTGCCAGCAGCGCAGGACAGACACGAGGGGCCAACGTCCTGACTTTC. Translated, this gives CASSAGQTRGANVLTF.